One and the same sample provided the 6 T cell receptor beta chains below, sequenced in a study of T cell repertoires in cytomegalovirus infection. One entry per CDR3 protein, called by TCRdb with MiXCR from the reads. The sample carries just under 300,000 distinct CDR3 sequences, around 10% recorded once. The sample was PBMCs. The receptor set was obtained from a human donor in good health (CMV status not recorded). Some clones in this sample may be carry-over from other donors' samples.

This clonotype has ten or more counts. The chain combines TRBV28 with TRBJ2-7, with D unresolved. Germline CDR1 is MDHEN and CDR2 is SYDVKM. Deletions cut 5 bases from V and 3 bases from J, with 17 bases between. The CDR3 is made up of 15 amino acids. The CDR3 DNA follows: TGTGCCAGCAGTCCCCCCCCCGGGTCCTACTACGAGCAGTACGTC. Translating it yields CASSPPPGSYYEQYV.

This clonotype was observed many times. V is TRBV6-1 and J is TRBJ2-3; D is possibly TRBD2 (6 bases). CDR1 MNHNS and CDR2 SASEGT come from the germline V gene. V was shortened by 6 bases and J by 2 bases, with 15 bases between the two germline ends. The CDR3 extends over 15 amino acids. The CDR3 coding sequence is TGTGCCAGCAGAAGTGGGACTGCCTACACAGATACGCAGTATTTT. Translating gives CASRSGTAYTDTQYF.

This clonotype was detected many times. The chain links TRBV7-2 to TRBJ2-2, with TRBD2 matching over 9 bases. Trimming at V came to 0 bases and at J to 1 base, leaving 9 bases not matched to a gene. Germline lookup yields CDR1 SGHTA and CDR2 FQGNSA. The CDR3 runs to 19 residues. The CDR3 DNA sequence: TGTGCCAGCAGCTTAGCGGCTAGCGGGGTTCCGATGAACACCGGGGAGCTGTTTTTT. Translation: CASSLAASGVPMNTGELFF.

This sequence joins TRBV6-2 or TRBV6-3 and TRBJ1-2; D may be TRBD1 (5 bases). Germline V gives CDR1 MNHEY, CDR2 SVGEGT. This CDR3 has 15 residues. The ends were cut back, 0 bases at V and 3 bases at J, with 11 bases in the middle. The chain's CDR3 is CASSYSSHRHYGYTF. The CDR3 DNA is TGTGCCAGCAGTTACTCGTCCCACAGGCACTATGGCTACACCTTC.

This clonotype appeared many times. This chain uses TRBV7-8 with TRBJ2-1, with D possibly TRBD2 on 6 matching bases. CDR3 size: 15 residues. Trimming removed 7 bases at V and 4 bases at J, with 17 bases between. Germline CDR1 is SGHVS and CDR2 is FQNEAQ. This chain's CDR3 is CASTVGGLVYNEQFF. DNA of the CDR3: TGTGCCAGCACCGTGGGGGGACTGGTATACAATGAGCAGTTCTTC.

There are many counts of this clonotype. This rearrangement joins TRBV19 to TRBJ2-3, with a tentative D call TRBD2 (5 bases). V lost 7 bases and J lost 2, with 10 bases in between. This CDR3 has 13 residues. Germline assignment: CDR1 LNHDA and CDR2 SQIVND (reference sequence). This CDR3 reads CASMRAATDTQYF. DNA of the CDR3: TGTGCCAGTATGAGGGCCGCCACAGATACGCAGTATTTT.